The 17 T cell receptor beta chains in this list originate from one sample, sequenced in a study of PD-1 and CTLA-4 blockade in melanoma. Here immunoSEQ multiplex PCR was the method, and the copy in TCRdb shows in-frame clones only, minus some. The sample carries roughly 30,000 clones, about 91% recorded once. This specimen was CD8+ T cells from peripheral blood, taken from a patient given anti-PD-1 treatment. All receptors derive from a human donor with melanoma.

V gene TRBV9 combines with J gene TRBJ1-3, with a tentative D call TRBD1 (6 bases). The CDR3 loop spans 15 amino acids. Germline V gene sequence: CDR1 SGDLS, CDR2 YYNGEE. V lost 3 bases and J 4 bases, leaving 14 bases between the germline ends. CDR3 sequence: CASSGIGGAGNTIYF. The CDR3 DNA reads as TGTGCCAGCAGCGGGATTGGGGGGGCCGGAAACACCATATATTTT.

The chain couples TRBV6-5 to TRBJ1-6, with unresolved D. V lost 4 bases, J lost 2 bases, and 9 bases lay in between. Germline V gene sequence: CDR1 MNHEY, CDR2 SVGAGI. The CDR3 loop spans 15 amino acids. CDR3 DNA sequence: TGTGCCAGCAGTTCCCTTACCCCCTATAATTCACCCCTCCACTTT. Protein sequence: CASSSLTPYNSPLHF.

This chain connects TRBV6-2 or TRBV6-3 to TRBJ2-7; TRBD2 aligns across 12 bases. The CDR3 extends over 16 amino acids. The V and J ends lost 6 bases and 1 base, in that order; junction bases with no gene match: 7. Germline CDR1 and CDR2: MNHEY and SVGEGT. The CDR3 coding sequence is TGTGCCAGCAGCACCCTACTAGCGGGAGGTTCCTACGAGCAGTACTTC. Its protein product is CASSTLLAGGSYEQYF.

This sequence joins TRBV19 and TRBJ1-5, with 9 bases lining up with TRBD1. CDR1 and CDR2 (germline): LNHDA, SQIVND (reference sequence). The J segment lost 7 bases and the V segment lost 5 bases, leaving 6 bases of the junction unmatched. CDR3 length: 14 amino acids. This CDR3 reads CASSFRTGEQPQHF. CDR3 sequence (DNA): TGTGCCAGTAGTTTCCGGACAGGGGAGCAGCCCCAGCATTTT.

CDR3 residues: CASKGENNEQFF. The CDR3 coding sequence is TGTGCCAGCAAGGGGGAAAACAATGAGCAGTTCTTC. The V call is TRBV5-4, the J call TRBJ2-1, with D possibly TRBD1 on 6 matching bases. Germline values: CDR1 SGHNT, CDR2 YYREEE (reference sequence). The V gene lost 6 bases and the J gene lost 5 bases, with 9 bases spanning the gap. The CDR3 covers 12 residues.

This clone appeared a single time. CDR3 in DNA: TGTGCCTGGAGTACCTCGAACCATGAAAAACTGTTTTTT. Protein: CAWSTSNHEKLFF. This rearrangement joins TRBV30 to TRBJ1-4; D not certain. The CDR3 runs 13 residues. V lost 2 bases and J 6 bases, leaving 10 bases between the germline ends. Germline CDR1 reads GTSNPN; CDR2 reads SVGIG (reference sequence).

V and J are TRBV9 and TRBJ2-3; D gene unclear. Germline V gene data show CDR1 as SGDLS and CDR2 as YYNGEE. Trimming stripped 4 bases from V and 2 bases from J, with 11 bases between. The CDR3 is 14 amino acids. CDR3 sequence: CASSYGPDTDTQYF. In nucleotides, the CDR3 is TGTGCCAGCAGCTACGGGCCCGACACAGATACGCAGTATTTT.

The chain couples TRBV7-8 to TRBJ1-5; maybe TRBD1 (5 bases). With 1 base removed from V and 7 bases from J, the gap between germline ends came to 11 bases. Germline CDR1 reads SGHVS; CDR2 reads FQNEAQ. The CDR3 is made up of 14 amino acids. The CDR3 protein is CASSLVGGRQPQHF. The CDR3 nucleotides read TGTGCCAGCAGCTTAGTGGGGGGACGCCAGCCCCAGCATTTT.

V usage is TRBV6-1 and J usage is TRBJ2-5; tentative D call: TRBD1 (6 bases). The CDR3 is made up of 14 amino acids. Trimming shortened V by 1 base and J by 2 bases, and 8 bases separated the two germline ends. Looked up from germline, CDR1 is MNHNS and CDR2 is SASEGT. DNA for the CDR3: TGTGCCAGCAGTGAAGGGGACAAGCAAGAGACCCAGTACTTC. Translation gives CASSEGDKQETQYF.

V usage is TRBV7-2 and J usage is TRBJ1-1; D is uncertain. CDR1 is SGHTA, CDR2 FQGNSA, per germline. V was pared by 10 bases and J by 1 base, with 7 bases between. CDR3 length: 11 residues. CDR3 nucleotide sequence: TGTGCCATCCAGGAGAACACTGAAGCTTTCTTT. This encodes CAIQENTEAFF.

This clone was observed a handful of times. CDR3 coding DNA: TGTGCCAGTAGTATGGGGGACCGAGCCTACAATGAGCAGTTCTTC. This codes for CASSMGDRAYNEQFF. The V and J genes are TRBV19 and TRBJ2-1, with D tentatively TRBD1 or TRBD2 (5 bases each). From germline, CDR1 is LNHDA and CDR2 SQIVND (reference sequence). The CDR3 is made up of 15 amino acids. With 3 bases removed from V and 2 bases from J, the gap between germline ends came to 11 bases.

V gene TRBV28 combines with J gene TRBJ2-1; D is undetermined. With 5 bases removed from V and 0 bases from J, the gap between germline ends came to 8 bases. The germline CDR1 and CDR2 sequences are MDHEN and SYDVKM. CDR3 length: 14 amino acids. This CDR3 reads CASSTPDSYNEQFF. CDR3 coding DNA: TGTGCCAGCAGTACTCCTGACTCCTACAATGAGCAGTTCTTC.

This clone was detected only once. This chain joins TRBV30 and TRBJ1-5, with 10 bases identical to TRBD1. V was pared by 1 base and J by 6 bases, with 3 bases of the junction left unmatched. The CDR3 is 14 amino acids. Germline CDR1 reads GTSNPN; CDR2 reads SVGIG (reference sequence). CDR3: CAWSAGQGLQPQHF. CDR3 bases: TGTGCCTGGAGTGCGGGACAGGGGCTTCAGCCCCAGCATTTT. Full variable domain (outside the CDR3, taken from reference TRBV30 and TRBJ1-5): SQTIHQWPATLVQPVGSPLSLECTVEGTSNPNLYWYRQAAGRGLQLLFYSVGIGQISSEVPQNLSASRPQDRQFILSSKKLLLSDSGFYLCAWSAGQGLQPQHFGDGTRLSIL.

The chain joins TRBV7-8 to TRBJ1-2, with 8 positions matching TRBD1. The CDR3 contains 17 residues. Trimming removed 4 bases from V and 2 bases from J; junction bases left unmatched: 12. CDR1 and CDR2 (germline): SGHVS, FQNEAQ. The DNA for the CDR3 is TGTGCCAGCAGCTCGCTGGACAGGGCCACTCTCAACTATGGCTACACCTTC. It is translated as CASSSLDRATLNYGYTF.

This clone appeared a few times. The CDR3 sequence: CASSPSGGHTDTQYF. CDR3 DNA sequence: TGTGCCAGCAGCCCGAGCGGGGGGCACACAGATACGCAGTATTTT. The V call is TRBV7-9, the J call TRBJ2-3; 9 bases map to TRBD2. Losses at the gene ends were 5 bases for V and 2 bases for J; bases not matched to a gene: 5. This CDR3 has 15 amino acids. CDR1 and CDR2 (germline): SEHNR, FQNEAQ (reference sequence).

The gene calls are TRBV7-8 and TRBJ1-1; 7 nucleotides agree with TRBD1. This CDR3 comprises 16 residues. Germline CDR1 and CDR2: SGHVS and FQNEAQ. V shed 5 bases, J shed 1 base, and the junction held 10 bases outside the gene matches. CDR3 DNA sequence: TGTGCCAGCAGCCCCAGGGGGGGTACATCGAACACTGAAGCTTTCTTT. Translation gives CASSPRGGTSNTEAFF.

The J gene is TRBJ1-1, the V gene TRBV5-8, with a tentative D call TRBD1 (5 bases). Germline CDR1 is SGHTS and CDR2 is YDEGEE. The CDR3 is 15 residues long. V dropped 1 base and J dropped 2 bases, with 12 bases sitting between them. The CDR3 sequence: CASSLNRGINTEAFF. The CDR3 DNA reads TGTGCCAGCAGCTTGAATCGGGGGATTAACACTGAAGCTTTCTTT.